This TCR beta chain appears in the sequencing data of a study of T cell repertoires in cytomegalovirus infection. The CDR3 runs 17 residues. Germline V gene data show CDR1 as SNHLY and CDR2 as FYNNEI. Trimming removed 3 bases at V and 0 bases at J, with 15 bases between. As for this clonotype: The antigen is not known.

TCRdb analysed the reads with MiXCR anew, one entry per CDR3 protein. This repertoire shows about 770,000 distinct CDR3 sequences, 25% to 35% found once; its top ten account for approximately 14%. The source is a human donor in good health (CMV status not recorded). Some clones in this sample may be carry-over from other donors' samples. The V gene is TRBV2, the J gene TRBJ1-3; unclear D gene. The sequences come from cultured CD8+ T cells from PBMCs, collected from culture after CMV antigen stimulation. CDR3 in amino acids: CASSDGRISYSGNTIYF. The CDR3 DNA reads TGTGCCAGCAGTGACGGGCGGATCTCCTACTCTGGAAACACCATATATTTT.